The 10 T cell receptor beta chains reported below all come from one sample, sequenced in a study of T cell changes during pregnancy in multiple sclerosis. Some clones are missing from TCRdb's copy, which holds only in-frame ones; the method was immunoSEQ multiplex PCR. The sample includes about 70,000 clones, 85% to 95% of them seen just once. Sequenced material: CD8+ T cells from peripheral blood mononuclear cells, taken in the third trimester of pregnancy. The receptors stem from a female donor in good health, enrolled as a control in a pregnancy study.

CDR3 amino acids: CASSQSPGQGYEQYF. The CDR3 DNA reads TGCGCCAGCAGCCAATCACCCGGACAGGGGTACGAGCAGTACTTC. V and J are TRBV4-1 and TRBJ2-7, with 9 bases fitting TRBD1. The V gene end was trimmed by 2 bases and the J gene end by 4 bases; junction bases not matched to a gene: 6. From germline, CDR1 is MGHRA and CDR2 YSYEKL. The CDR3 contains 15 residues.

The chain employs TRBV11-3 and TRBJ1-1; 9 bases match TRBD1. This CDR3 has 14 residues. The germline V gene has CDR1 SGHNT and CDR2 YENEEA. V dropped 5 bases and J dropped 5; count of bases not matched to a gene: 6. CDR3 DNA sequence: TGTGCCAGCAGCGTGACCGGGACAGGGACTGAAGCTTTCTTT. Translating gives CASSVTGTGTEAFF.

The DNA of the CDR3 is TGTGCCAGCAGTTCCGCCCAGGGCTACGAGCAGTACTTC. Protein product: CASSSAQGYEQYF. This chain joins TRBV6-5 and TRBJ2-7; tentative D call: TRBD1 (5 bases). V was pared by 4 bases and J by 3 bases, with 10 bases between. From germline, CDR1 is MNHEY and CDR2 SVGAGI. The CDR3 length is 13 residues.

This chain connects TRBV9 to TRBJ2-1, with D possibly TRBD1 on 6 matching bases. The CDR3 is made up of 16 amino acids. V lost 2 bases and J lost 1, with 13 bases in between. Germline CDR1 reads SGDLS; CDR2 reads YYNGEE. The CDR3 nucleotides read TGTGCCAGCAGCGTTGAGGGGGTAGATTCCTACAATGAGCAGTTCTTC. It specifies CASSVEGVDSYNEQFF.

This sequence joins TRBV5-6 and TRBJ1-5; 7 bases match TRBD1. CDR3 length: 17 amino acids. The V segment lost 2 bases and the J segment 8 bases; nucleotides outside the gene matches: 16. Germline lookup yields CDR1 SGHDT and CDR2 YYEEEE. The CDR3 reads CASSLLFGTAEGEPQHF. CDR3 nucleotide sequence: TGTGCCAGCAGCTTATTATTCGGGACAGCAGAGGGTGAGCCCCAGCATTTT.

The chain combines TRBV9 with TRBJ1-2, with 8 positions matching TRBD1. The CDR3 has 14 residues. CDR1 and CDR2 (germline): SGDLS, YYNGEE. The junction had 9 bases not matched to a gene; V was cut back by 5 bases and J by 6 bases. In DNA form, the CDR3 reads TGTGCCAGCAGACCCAGCGGACAGGGAGATGGCTACACCTTC. It specifies CASRPSGQGDGYTF.

The chain recombines TRBV6-6 with TRBJ2-7, with 8 nucleotides matching TRBD2. The length of the CDR3 is 10 residues. Germline assignment: CDR1 MNHNY and CDR2 SVGAGI (reference sequence). The junction had 2 bases not matched to a gene; V was cut back by 10 bases and J by 6 bases. CDR3 sequence reads: CATREGEQYF. The CDR3 bases are TGTGCCACCCGGGAGGGCGAGCAGTACTTC.

The chain has TRBV6-5 and TRBJ2-3; 12 bases are a match to TRBD2. In germline, CDR1 is MNHEY, CDR2 SVGAGI. Trimming at V came to 4 bases and at J to 6 bases, leaving 8 bases not matched to a gene. This CDR3 has 16 residues. The CDR3 nucleotides are TGTGCCAGCAGTTCTCCTAGCGGGGGGGCCAGCGATACGCAGTATTTT. This gives the protein CASSSPSGGASDTQYF.

V usage is TRBV6-6 and J usage is TRBJ2-7; TRBD1 agrees at 8 bases. The CDR3 loop spans 14 amino acids. V was clipped by 6 bases and J by 1 base; unmatched bases: 5. From germline, CDR1 is MNHNY and CDR2 SVGAGI (reference sequence). The CDR3 region is CASSSGTGSYEQYF. CDR3 DNA sequence: TGTGCCAGCAGCTCCGGGACAGGATCCTACGAGCAGTACTTC.

DNA of the CDR3: TGTGCCAGCAGCTTACCCCGGACAGGGGAGGAGGTCTACGAGCAGTACTTC. Translated, it gives CASSLPRTGEEVYEQYF. V gene TRBV7-8 combines with J gene TRBJ2-7, with 9 bases matching TRBD1. CDR1 is SGHVS and CDR2 is FQNEAQ in the germline V gene. The CDR3 spans 17 residues. J gave up 3 bases and V 2 bases, and 11 bases lay outside the gene matches.